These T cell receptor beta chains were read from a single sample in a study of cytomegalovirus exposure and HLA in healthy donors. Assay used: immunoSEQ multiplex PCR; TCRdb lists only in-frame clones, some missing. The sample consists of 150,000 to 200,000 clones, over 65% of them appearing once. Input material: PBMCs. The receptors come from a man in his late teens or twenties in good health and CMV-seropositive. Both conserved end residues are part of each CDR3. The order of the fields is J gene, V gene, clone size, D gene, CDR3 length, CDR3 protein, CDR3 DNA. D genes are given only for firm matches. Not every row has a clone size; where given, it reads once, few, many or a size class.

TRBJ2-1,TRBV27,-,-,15,CASSLAAETYNEQFF,TGTGCCAGCAGTTTAGCGGCGGAAACCTACAATGAGCAGTTCTTC
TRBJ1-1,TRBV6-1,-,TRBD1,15,CASSEGQGLNTEAFF,TGTGCCAGCAGTGAAGGACAGGGATTGAACACTGAAGCTTTCTTT
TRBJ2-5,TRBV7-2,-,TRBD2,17,CASSLLLAGGLVETQYF,TGTGCCAGCAGCCTCCTACTAGCGGGAGGTTTGGTGGAGACCCAGTACTTC
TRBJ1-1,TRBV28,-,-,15,CASSSTGKGNTEAFF,TGTGCCAGCAGTTCCACAGGGAAGGGTAACACTGAAGCTTTCTTT
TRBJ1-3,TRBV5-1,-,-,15,CASSRDTSSGNTIYF,TGCGCCAGCAGCCGGGACACGAGCTCTGGAAACACCATATATTTT
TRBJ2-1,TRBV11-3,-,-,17,CASSSPWEVRSYNEQFF,TGTGCCAGCAGCTCCCCCTGGGAGGTTCGCTCCTACAATGAGCAGTTCTTC
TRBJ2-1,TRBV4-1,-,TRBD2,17,CASSSEIGGLVYNEQFF,TGCGCCAGCAGTTCGGAGATAGGGGGACTAGTCTACAATGAGCAGTTCTTC
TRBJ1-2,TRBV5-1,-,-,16,CASSLEGRDFLIGYTF,TGCGCCAGCAGCTTGGAGGGCAGGGATTTTCTTATCGGCTACACCTTC
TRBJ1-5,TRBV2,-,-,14,CASSTTRLNQPQHF,TGTGCCAGCAGTACGACAAGGCTAAATCAGCCCCAGCATTTT
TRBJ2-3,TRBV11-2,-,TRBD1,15,CASSLWDRGADTQYF,TGTGCCAGCAGCTTATGGGACAGGGGGGCTGATACGCAGTATTTT
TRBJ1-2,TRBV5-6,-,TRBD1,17,CASRYTGGLHSNYGYTF,TGTGCCAGCAGATATACAGGGGGGCTTCACTCTAACTATGGCTACACCTTC
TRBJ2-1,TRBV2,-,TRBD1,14,CASGLGQGNNEQFF,TGTGCCAGCGGCCTGGGACAGGGGAATAATGAGCAGTTCTTC
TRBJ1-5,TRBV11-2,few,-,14,CASSLGSSNQPQHF,TGTGCCAGCAGCTTAGGCAGTAGCAATCAGCCCCAGCATTTT
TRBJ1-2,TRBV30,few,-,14,CAWGGGRISYGYTF,TGTGCCTGGGGCGGAGGCCGCATCTCCTATGGCTACACCTTC
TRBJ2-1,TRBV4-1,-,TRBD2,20,CASSPGVVAGGPSSYNEQFF,TGCGCCAGCAGCCCCGGGGTGGTAGCGGGGGGCCCGAGCTCCTACAATGAGCAGTTCTTC
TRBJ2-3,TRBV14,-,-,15,CASSQGQGSTDTQYF,TGTGCCAGCAGCCAAGGTCAGGGGAGTACAGATACGCAGTATTTT
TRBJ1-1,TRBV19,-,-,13,CASSIGGTNEAFF,TGTGCCAGTAGTATTGGGGGGACCAATGAAGCTTTCTTT
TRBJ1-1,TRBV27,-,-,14,CASSPPGGWTEAFF,TGTGCCAGCAGTCCCCCGGGGGGGTGGACTGAAGCTTTCTTT
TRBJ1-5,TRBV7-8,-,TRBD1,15,CASSGRTGRDQPQHF,TGTGCCAGCAGCGGACGGACAGGGAGGGATCAGCCCCAGCATTTT
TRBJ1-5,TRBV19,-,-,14,CASSITRGWQPQHF,TGTGCCAGTAGTATAACCAGGGGATGGCAGCCCCAGCATTTT
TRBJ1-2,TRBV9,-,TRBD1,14,CASSASGQAHGYTF,TGTGCCAGCAGCGCTTCGGGACAGGCCCATGGCTACACCTTC
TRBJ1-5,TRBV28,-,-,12,CASRRGNQPQHF,TGTGCCAGCAGGCGGGGCAATCAGCCCCAGCATTTT
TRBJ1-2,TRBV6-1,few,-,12,CASSEAEYGYTF,TGTGCCAGCAGTGAAGCCGAGTATGGCTACACCTTC
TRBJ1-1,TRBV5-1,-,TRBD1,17,CASSLPGTGGVNTEAFF,TGCGCCAGCAGCTTGCCCGGGACAGGGGGCGTTAATACTGAAGCTTTCTTT